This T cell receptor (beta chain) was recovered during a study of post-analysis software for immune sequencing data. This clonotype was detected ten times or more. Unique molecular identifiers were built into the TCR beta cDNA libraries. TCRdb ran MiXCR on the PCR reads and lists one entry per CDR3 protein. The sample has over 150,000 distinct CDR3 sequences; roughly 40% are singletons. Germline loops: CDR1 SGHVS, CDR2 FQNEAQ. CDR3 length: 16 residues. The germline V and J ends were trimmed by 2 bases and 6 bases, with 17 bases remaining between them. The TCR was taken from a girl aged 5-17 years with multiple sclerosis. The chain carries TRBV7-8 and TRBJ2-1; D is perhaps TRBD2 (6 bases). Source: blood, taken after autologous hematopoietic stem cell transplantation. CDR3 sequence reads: CASSLFRAGHFNEQFF. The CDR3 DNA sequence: TGTGCCAGCAGCTTATTTCGAGCGGGCCACTTCAATGAGCAGTTCTTC.